The 26 T cell receptor beta chains listed next were all sequenced from one sample in a study of blood T cells in healthy people across ages. Primed by a sample-barcoded 5' primer and a J-beta primer mix, a second PCR proceeded for about 6 to 12 cycles. TCRdb re-called the 5' RACE reads through MiXCR, storing one row per CDR3 protein. The top ten hold over 5% of the sample, which has 1,300,000 or so distinct CDR3 sequences, around 59% seen once. Sample: blood. These receptors all stem from a man between 18 and 29 years old in good health.

V is TRBV20-1 and J is TRBJ1-2; no firm D call. The V and J ends lost 6 bases and 6 bases respectively, with 8 bases between them. The CDR3 loop spans 10 amino acids. Per the germline V gene, CDR1 is DFQATT and CDR2 is SNEGSKA (reference sequence). The CDR3 DNA follows: TGCAGTGCCGAGGTGGATGGCTACACCTTC. It specifies CSAEVDGYTF.

V is TRBV6-6 and J is TRBJ2-5; D gene ambiguous. The tail of the sequence fits TRBJ2-7 better, so the J call may be wrong. The CDR3 consists of 13 residues. The V gene's germline CDR1 is MNHNY and CDR2 SVGAGI (reference sequence). The CDR3 DNA follows: TGTGCCAGCAGTTACGCGCAGTCCTACGAGCAGTACTTC. Residues: CASSYAQSYEQYF.

The chain couples TRBV12-3 or TRBV12-4 to TRBJ2-7; D may be TRBD2 (7 bases). The CDR3 covers 14 residues. V lost 5 bases and J lost 2, with 13 bases in between. The CDR3 DNA sequence: TGTGCCAGCAGTCAAGTGCGGGGGCCCTACGAGCAGTACTTC. Protein: CASSQVRGPYEQYF.

The chain combines TRBV25-1 with TRBJ2-7; D gene unclear. In germline, CDR1 is MGHDK, CDR2 SYGVNS. V was cut by 2 bases and J by 2 bases, with 16 bases left in between. This CDR3 is built from 16 residues. The CDR3 nucleotides read TGTGCCAGCAGTGAACCCCAGGTGGTCATCCCCTACGAGCAGTACTTC. It translates to CASSEPQVVIPYEQYF.

The V call is TRBV12-3 or TRBV12-4, the J call TRBJ2-7, with D perhaps TRBD2 (5 bases). The CDR3 spans 14 residues. V was pared by 3 bases and J by 3 bases, with 12 bases between. The CDR3 sequence: CASSFGEADYEQYF. The DNA for the CDR3 is TGTGCCAGCAGTTTCGGGGAAGCGGACTACGAGCAGTACTTC.

The chain couples TRBV20-1 to TRBJ2-5; perhaps TRBD2 as D (6 bases). The end of the DNA aligns better with TRBJ2-7, so the J call may be wrong. This CDR3 comprises 14 residues. Germline-derived CDR1 and CDR2 are DFQATT and SNEGSKA (reference sequence). The CDR3 sequence is CSAWPGLTAYEQYF. The CDR3 DNA is TGCAGTGCATGGCCGGGACTCACCGCCTACGAGCAGTACTTC.

CDR3 amino acids: CASRSGAHGNEQFF. In nucleotides, the CDR3 is TGTGCCAGCAGGAGCGGAGCACACGGCAATGAGCAGTTCTTC. The chain is built from TRBV6-2 or TRBV6-3 and TRBJ2-1, with TRBD2 as a possible D gene (5 bases). CDR3 size: 14 residues. Germline lookup yields CDR1 MNHEY and CDR2 SVGEGT. The V end was cut by 6 bases, the J end by 6 bases, with 15 bases between.

This chain uses TRBV29-1 with TRBJ2-3, with D hard to call. Germline lookup yields CDR1 SQVTM and CDR2 ANQGSEA. This CDR3 region has 15 residues. The V gene lost 4 bases and the J gene lost 1 base, with 15 bases spanning the gap. CDR3 region: CSVGQTAERTDTQYF. CDR3 coding DNA: TGCAGCGTTGGCCAGACGGCTGAGCGCACAGATACGCAGTATTTT.

V is TRBV15 and J is TRBJ2-6; possible D gene TRBD2, 5 bases. V dropped 4 bases and J dropped 0 bases, with 13 bases sitting between them. CDR1 LNHNV and CDR2 YYDKDF come from the germline V gene (reference sequence). The CDR3 loop spans 17 amino acids. This CDR3 is CATSMETILSGANVLTF. The CDR3, as DNA: TGTGCCACCAGCATGGAGACTATCCTCTCTGGGGCCAACGTCCTGACTTTC. The complete variable domain, with remaining parts taken from reference TRBV15 and TRBJ2-6, reads DAMVIQNPRYQVTQFGKPVTLSCSQTLNHNVMYWYQQKSSQAPKLLFHYYDKDFNNEADTPDNFQSRRPNTSFCFLDIRSPGLGDTAMYLCATSMETILSGANVLTFGAGSRLTVL.

J is TRBJ2-7 and V is TRBV12-3 or TRBV12-4, with TRBD1 identical over 10 bases. Trimming took 6 bases from V and 3 from J; bases not matched to a gene: 2. CDR3 length: 13 amino acids. In DNA form, the CDR3 reads TGTGCCAGCAGAGGACAGGGGGGCTACGAGCAGTACTTC. Translation gives CASRGQGGYEQYF.

Only a few counts were recorded for this clonotype. The chain has TRBV10-3 and TRBJ2-5; the D is unclear. CDR1 and CDR2 from the germline V gene are ENHRY and SYGVKD. Trimming removed 3 bases from V and 5 bases from J, with 10 bases in between. This CDR3 contains 13 residues. CDR3 in DNA: TGTGCCATCAGTGAACTGATTGGGGAGACCCAGTACTTC. It yields the protein CAISELIGETQYF.

The chain uses TRBV27 and TRBJ2-7; the match to TRBD2 covers 7 bases. The J call is uncertain, as TRBJ2-5 better fits the DNA end. The germline CDR1 and CDR2 sequences are MNHEY and SMNVEV (reference sequence). This CDR3 contains 16 residues. The CDR3 spells CASSLMERDSEETQYF. In nucleotides, the CDR3 is TGTGCCAGCAGTTTAATGGAGCGGGACTCCGAAGAGACCCAGTACTTC.

This clonotype has a count of ten or more. V gene TRBV14 combines with J gene TRBJ2-5; D is perhaps TRBD2 (6 bases). The CDR3 has 13 amino acids. The V gene's germline CDR1 is SGHDN and CDR2 FVKESK. The ends were cut back, 6 bases at V and 1 base at J, with 9 bases in the middle. The CDR3 DNA follows: TGTGCCAGCAGTCGGGACTTCCAAGAGACCCAGTACTTC. As protein: CASSRDFQETQYF.

There are a few counts of this clonotype. The chain links TRBV20-1 to TRBJ2-7; 11 bases are a match to TRBD2. CDR1 and CDR2 from the germline V gene are DFQATT and SNEGSKA (reference sequence). The V segment lost 2 bases and the J segment 2 bases; nucleotides outside the gene matches: 5. The CDR3 has 15 residues. This CDR3 reads CSARTVAGGPYEQYF. DNA for the CDR3: TGCAGTGCTAGAACAGTAGCGGGAGGGCCCTACGAGCAGTACTTC.

This clonotype was counted a few times. This chain joins TRBV4-1 and TRBJ2-7; possibly TRBD2 for D (7 bases). CDR1 is MGHRA and CDR2 is YSYEKL in the germline V gene. V gave up 4 bases and J gave up 4 bases, with 26 bases separating them. This CDR3 has 18 residues. This CDR3 reads CASSPQGGAGVASYEQYF. The CDR3 region has the DNA TGCGCCAGCAGCCCACAAGGGGGGGCGGGAGTAGCTTCGTACGAGCAGTACTTC.

This clonotype has just one count. The V gene is TRBV28, the J gene TRBJ1-1; D is possibly TRBD1 (5 bases). Germline loops: CDR1 MDHEN, CDR2 SYDVKM. The CDR3 is made up of 16 amino acids. With 6 bases removed from V and 0 bases from J, the gap between germline ends came to 17 bases. As DNA, the CDR3 is TGTGCCAGCAGCCCGACCAAGGGGCCTGTGAACACTGAAGCTTTCTTT. Its protein product is CASSPTKGPVNTEAFF.

The chain is built from TRBV7-8 and TRBJ2-1, with a weak D call TRBD1 (5 bases). The length of the CDR3 is 11 residues. Germline assignment: CDR1 SGHVS and CDR2 FQNEAQ. Trimming removed 5 bases at V and 13 bases at J, with 12 bases between. The CDR3 region has the DNA TGTGCCAGCAGCGGGGCCGGGCCTCAGTTCTTC. Translating gives CASSGAGPQFF.

The chain employs TRBV7-9 and TRBJ2-1; no reliable D call. Trimming removed 4 bases from V and 3 bases from J, with 16 bases in between. Germline V gene lookup returns CDR1 SEHNR and CDR2 FQNEAQ (reference sequence). The CDR3 extends over 16 amino acids. Here the CDR3 DNA reads TGTGCCAGCAGCTCGCGGACCCTCCTGAACTACAATGAGCAGTTCTTC. Translating it yields CASSSRTLLNYNEQFF.

The chain recombines TRBV6-2 or TRBV6-3 with TRBJ1-2, with TRBD1 matching over 10 bases. Germline values: CDR1 MNHEY, CDR2 SVGEGT. The length of the CDR3 is 14 residues. Trimming cost V 7 bases and J 7 bases; bases outside gene matches: 9. The CDR3 loop is CASTYYGTGAGYTF. CDR3 sequence (DNA): TGTGCCAGCACCTACTACGGGACAGGGGCTGGCTACACCTTC.

The chain joins TRBV4-2 to TRBJ1-4; possibly TRBD1 for D (6 bases). Germline loops: CDR1 LGHNA, CDR2 YNFKEQ. V lost 1 base, J lost 13 bases, and 22 bases lay in between. The CDR3 consists of 16 residues. The CDR3 spells CASSQGGRNEKRRLFF. The CDR3 DNA reads as TGTGCCAGCAGCCAAGGGGGGCGGAATGAAAAACGTAGACTGTTTTTT.

The chain links TRBV28 to TRBJ1-1; D gene ambiguous. V was trimmed by 5 bases and J by 4 bases, leaving 14 bases between them. CDR1 MDHEN and CDR2 SYDVKM come from the germline V gene. The CDR3 has 14 amino acids. The CDR3 region is CASSQISTSTEAFF. The DNA for the CDR3 is TGTGCCAGCAGTCAGATCTCAACGAGCACTGAAGCTTTCTTT.

This rearrangement joins TRBV24-1 to TRBJ2-7, with 8 bases identical to TRBD2. The V and J ends lost 4 bases and 1 base, in that order; junction bases with no gene match: 8. The germline CDR1 and CDR2 sequences are KGHDR and SFDVKD. This CDR3 comprises 16 residues. The CDR3 DNA follows: TGTGCCACCAGTGAAGATCTAGCGGGCTTTTCCTACGAGCAGTACTTC. Translation gives CATSEDLAGFSYEQYF.

This clonotype occurred once. The V gene is TRBV7-2, the J gene TRBJ2-1; 9 bases line up with TRBD2. From germline, CDR1 is SGHTA and CDR2 FQGNSA. Unmatched junction bases numbered 16, after V lost 5 bases and J lost 8 bases. The CDR3 is 17 amino acids. CDR3 nucleotides: TGTGCCAGCAGCAGCGAACCGGGACTAGCCGGAATACATGAGCAGTTCTTC. Translated: CASSSEPGLAGIHEQFF. Full variable domain (missing parts from reference TRBV7-2 and TRBJ2-1): GAGVSQSPSNKVTEKGKDVELRCDPISGHTALYWYRQSLGQGLEFLIYFQGNSAPDKSGLPSDRFSAERTGGSVSTLTIQRTQQEDSAVYLCASSSEPGLAGIHEQFFGPGTRLTVL.

This chain uses TRBV7-9 with TRBJ2-4, with D hard to call. The closer fit of TRBJ2-7 to the DNA end suggests the J call may be wrong. This CDR3 has 15 residues. The germline CDR1 and CDR2 sequences are SEHNR and FQNEAQ (reference sequence). The CDR3 DNA follows: TGTGCCAGCAGCCCCCCGTTCGAGGCACCCTACGAGCAGTACTTC. Protein product: CASSPPFEAPYEQYF.

The chain combines TRBV3-1 with TRBJ2-6; tentatively, D is TRBD2 (6 bases). Looked up from germline, CDR1 is LGHDT and CDR2 is YNNKEL (reference sequence). The ends were cut back, 2 bases at V and 0 bases at J, with 11 bases in the middle. The CDR3 consists of 17 residues. The chain's CDR3 is CASSQMTSGSGANVLTF. CDR3 sequence (DNA): TGTGCCAGCAGCCAAATGACTAGTGGCTCTGGGGCCAACGTCCTGACTTTC.

The CDR3 spells CASTSQGSSYEQYF. CDR3 bases: TGTGCCAGCACCTCCCAAGGGAGCTCCTACGAGCAGTACTTC. The chain recombines TRBV6-6 with TRBJ2-7, with TRBD2 as a possible D gene (5 bases). Germline V gives CDR1 MNHNY, CDR2 SVGAGI (reference sequence). The V and J ends lost 7 bases and 0 bases respectively, with 13 bases between them. This CDR3 has 14 amino acids.